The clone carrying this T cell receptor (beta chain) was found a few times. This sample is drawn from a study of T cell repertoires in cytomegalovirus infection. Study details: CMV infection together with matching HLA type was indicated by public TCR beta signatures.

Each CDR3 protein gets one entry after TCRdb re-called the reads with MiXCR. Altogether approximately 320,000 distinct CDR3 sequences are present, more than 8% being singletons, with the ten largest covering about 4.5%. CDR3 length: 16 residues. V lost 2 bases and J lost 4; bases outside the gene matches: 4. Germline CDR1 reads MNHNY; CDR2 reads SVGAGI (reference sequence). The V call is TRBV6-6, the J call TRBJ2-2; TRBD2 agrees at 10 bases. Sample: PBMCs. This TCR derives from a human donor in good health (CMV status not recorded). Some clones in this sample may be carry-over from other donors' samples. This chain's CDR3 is CASSYPSGSGTGELFF. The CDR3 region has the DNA TGTGCCAGCAGTTACCCTAGCGGGAGTGGCACCGGGGAGCTGTTTTTT.